This T cell receptor beta chain appears in the sequencing data of a study of vaccination effects on CD4 cells after COVID-19. General observations from the study: Few convalescent patients were included, and no early post-infection timepoints were sampled.

The CDR3 spans 14 residues. CDR1 is LNHDA and CDR2 is SQIVND in the germline V gene (reference sequence). V was trimmed by 3 bases and J by 6 bases, leaving 11 bases between them. TCRdb keeps only in-frame clones here, not all; method: immunoSEQ multiplex PCR. The profile shows roughly 24,000 clones, roughly 76% of them singletons. ViraFEST expansion of antigen-specific CD4+ T cells with viral peptide pools preceded sequencing. Cultured cells yielded isolated CD4+ T cells after approximately nine days. By PCR, the person was confirmed to have had SARS-CoV-2 infection between March and December 2020. About this clone itself: Its specificity is not known.

The TCR comes from a human donor who had a prior SARS-CoV-2 infection. This chain links TRBV19 with TRBJ1-4; TRBD1 is a possible D gene (6 bases). Sequences were derived from CD4+ T cells from PBMCs cultured with SARS-CoV-2 spike peptides, sampled before COVID-19 vaccination. CDR3 protein: CASSISGQHEKLFF. The CDR3 DNA follows: TGTGCCAGTAGTATTTCGGGACAACATGAAAAACTGTTTTTT. Full variable domain (rest looked up from reference TRBV19 and TRBJ1-4): DGGITQSPKYLFRKEGQNVTLSCEQNLNHDAMYWYRQDPGQGLRLIYYSQIVNDFQKGDIAEGYSVSREKKESFPLTVTSAQKNPTAFYLCASSISGQHEKLFFGSGTQLSVL.